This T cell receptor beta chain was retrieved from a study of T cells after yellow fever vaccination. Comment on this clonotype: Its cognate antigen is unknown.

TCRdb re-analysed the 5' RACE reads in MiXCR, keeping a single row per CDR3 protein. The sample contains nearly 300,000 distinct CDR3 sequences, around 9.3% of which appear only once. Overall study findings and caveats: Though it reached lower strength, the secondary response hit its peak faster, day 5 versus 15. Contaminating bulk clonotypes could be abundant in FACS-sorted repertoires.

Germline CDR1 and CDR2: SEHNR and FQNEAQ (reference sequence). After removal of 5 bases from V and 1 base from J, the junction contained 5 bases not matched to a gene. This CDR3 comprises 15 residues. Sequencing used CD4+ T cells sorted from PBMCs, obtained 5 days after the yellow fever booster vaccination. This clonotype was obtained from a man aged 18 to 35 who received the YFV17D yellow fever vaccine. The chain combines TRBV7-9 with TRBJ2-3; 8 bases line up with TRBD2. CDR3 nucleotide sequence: TGTGCCAGCAGCCCCCGGGGGGGGCGCACAGATACGCAGTATTTT. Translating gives CASSPRGGRTDTQYF.